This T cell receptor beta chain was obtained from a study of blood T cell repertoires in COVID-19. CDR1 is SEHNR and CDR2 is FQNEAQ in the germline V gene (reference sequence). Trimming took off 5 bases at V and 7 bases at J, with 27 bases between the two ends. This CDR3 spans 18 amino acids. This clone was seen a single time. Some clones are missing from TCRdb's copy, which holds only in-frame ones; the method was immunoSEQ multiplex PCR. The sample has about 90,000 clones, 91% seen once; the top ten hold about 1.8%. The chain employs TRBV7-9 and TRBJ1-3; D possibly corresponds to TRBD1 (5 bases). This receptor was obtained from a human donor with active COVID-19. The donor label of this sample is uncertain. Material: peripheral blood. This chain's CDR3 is CASSTAHNRSRRWNTIYF. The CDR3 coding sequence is TGTGCCAGCAGCACCGCCCACAACAGGAGTCGACGTTGGAACACCATATATTTT.